A single sample is the source of the 5 T cell receptor beta chains below, sequenced in a study of T cell responses to AZD1222 COVID-19 vaccine. Using immunoSEQ multiplex PCR, the repertoire was profiled, and TCRdb retains in-frame clones only, with some absent. This sample has about 92,000 clones, with approximately 91% found just once. The sequences come from peripheral blood, collected on day 0 of AZD1222 vaccination. Source of these receptors: an adult in good health.

The rearrangement links TRBV4-1 to TRBJ2-1; 7 bases fit TRBD1. CDR3 size: 16 residues. Germline V gene data show CDR1 as MGHRA and CDR2 as YSYEKL. The junction had 6 bases not matched to a gene; V was cut back by 1 base and J by 3 bases. CDR3 DNA sequence: TGCGCCAGCAGCCAAGGGGAGACAGGGTACTACAATGAGCAGTTCTTC. Protein product: CASSQGETGYYNEQFF.

The chain couples TRBV5-6 to TRBJ1-6; no clear D. CDR3 length: 13 amino acids. Trimming left V 4 bases short and J 3 bases short, with 5 bases between. Germline V gives CDR1 SGHDT, CDR2 YYEEEE. CDR3 residues: CASSLYYNSPLHF. CDR3 coding DNA: TGTGCCAGCAGCCTATACTATAATTCACCCCTCCACTTT.

This chain connects TRBV5-1 to TRBJ2-1; 8 nucleotides match TRBD2. The CDR3 totals 15 residues. Germline trimming cut 4 bases from V and 2 bases from J; bases unmatched to any gene: 5. Germline values: CDR1 SGHRS, CDR2 YFSETQ. Here the CDR3 reads CASSPGGGTYNEQFF. In nucleotides, the CDR3 is TGCGCCAGCAGCCCCGGGGGGGGCACCTACAATGAGCAGTTCTTC.

The CDR3 is CAITETGDYGYTF. The CDR3 DNA is TGTGCCATAACCGAAACAGGGGACTATGGCTACACCTTC. V usage is TRBV10-3 and J usage is TRBJ1-2; 7 bases map to TRBD1. In germline, CDR1 is ENHRY, CDR2 SYGVKD. With 9 bases clipped from V and 3 bases from J, the junction kept 7 bases outside the gene matches. The CDR3 has 13 amino acids.

Of note for this clone: Its ends do not fully match the called genes, so a read error is possible. The CDR3 spells CASSHPRVGMNF. The CDR3 DNA is TGTGCCAGCAGCCATCCCAGGGTAGGTATGAATTTT. The chain has TRBV7-3 and TRBJ1-5; weak D call: TRBD1 (5 bases). The CDR3 is 12 amino acids. Germline V gives CDR1 SGHTA, CDR2 FQGTGA.